The subject of this entry is one T cell receptor (beta chain). Its antigen is not known. Data came from immunoSEQ multiplex PCR; TCRdb stores just in-frame clones and leaves some out. Of roughly 90,000 clones in the sample, 80% to 95% are singletons; the top ten hold roughly 6%. These data come from a study of graft-versus-host responses after intestinal transplantation. Study-wide context: Following induction with anti-thymocyte globulin, all recipients were given tacrolimus and steroids for around three years. Findings and limits, study-wide: GvH clones were found in recipient marrow; some appeared first in ileum or blood.

CDR1 and CDR2 (germline): MNHEY, SVGAGI. The ends lost 6 bases at V and 5 bases at J; junction bases unmatched: 6. The CDR3 is 14 amino acids. The sequencing here drew on unstimulated CD8+ T cells sorted from spleen or lymph node cells, taken before intestinal transplant. This chain links TRBV6-5 with TRBJ1-4, with TRBD1 matching 7 bases. This receptor was taken from a human donor who received an intestinal transplant. The CDR3 protein is CASSPTGVNEKLFF. DNA of the CDR3: TGTGCCAGCAGCCCCACAGGGGTGAATGAAAAACTGTTTTTT.